This T cell receptor (beta chain) stems from a study of T cells in localized non-small cell lung cancer. Study outcomes and limitations: Adjacent lung held a median roughly 60 of the top 100 tumor clones. Tumor trailed uninvolved adjacent lung in T cell clonality, which peaked there. A higher density of T cells in blood coincided with extended overall survival. Analysis by sequencing included only one tumor region, so heterogeneity remains possible.

Details on this clone: Its specificity is unknown.

Trimming pared 5 bases from V and 8 bases from J, leaving 18 bases between. From germline, CDR1 is PRHDT and CDR2 FYEKMQ (reference sequence). The CDR3 runs to 15 residues. Some clones are missing from TCRdb's copy, which holds only in-frame ones; the method was immunoSEQ multiplex PCR. The repertoire includes some 51,000 clones, 70% to 90% of them detected once, and approximately 5.2% sits in the top ten. The sequence came from a woman aged 40-75 years with stage I lung adenocarcinoma. Sequenced material: peripheral blood, taken before any cancer treatment. V is TRBV13 and J is TRBJ1-4, with D perhaps TRBD1 (6 bases). The CDR3 DNA sequence: TGTGCCAGCAGCACCTGGACAGACGCGAAAGAAAAACTGTTTTTT. It encodes CASSTWTDAKEKLFF.